This entry features one TCR beta chain sequence. Here immunoSEQ multiplex PCR was the method, and the copy in TCRdb shows in-frame clones only, minus some. The profile covers roughly 120,000 clones, with around nine tenths appearing a single time and 3% to 3.5% taken by the ten largest. This record belongs to a study of control samples from healthy donors and cancer patients. The sequence was obtained from a man aged 45-60 years in good health. Sequenced: blood.

The CDR3 sequence: CSAEGQETQYF. The CDR3 nucleotides read TGCAGTGCCGAGGGCCAAGAGACCCAGTACTTC. The chain has TRBV20-1 and TRBJ2-5, with a weak D call TRBD2 (5 bases). Per germline, CDR1 DFQATT and CDR2 SNEGSKA (reference sequence). V was clipped by 6 bases and J by 1 base, with 6 bases between them. The CDR3 has 11 amino acids.